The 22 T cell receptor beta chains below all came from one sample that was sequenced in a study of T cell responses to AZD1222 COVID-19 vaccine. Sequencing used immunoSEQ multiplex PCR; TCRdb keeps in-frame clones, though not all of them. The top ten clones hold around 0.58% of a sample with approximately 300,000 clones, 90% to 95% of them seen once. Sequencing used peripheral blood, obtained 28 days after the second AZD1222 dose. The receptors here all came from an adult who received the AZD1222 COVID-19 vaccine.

The CDR3 nucleotides are TGTGCCAGTAGTATCCCAGGGTGGAACAATGAGCAGTTCTTC. This sequence encodes CASSIPGWNNEQFF. J is TRBJ2-1 and V is TRBV19; D perhaps matches TRBD1 (5 bases). The CDR3 extends over 14 amino acids. The V gene's germline CDR1 is LNHDA and CDR2 SQIVND (reference sequence). V was shortened by 3 bases and J by 5 bases, with 11 bases between the two germline ends.

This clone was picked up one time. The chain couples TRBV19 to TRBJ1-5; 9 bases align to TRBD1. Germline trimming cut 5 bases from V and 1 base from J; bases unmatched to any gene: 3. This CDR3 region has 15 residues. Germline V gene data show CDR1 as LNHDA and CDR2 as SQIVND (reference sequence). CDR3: CASSLGTGSNQPQHF. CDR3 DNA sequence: TGTGCCAGTAGTCTGGGGACAGGGAGCAATCAGCCCCAGCATTTT.

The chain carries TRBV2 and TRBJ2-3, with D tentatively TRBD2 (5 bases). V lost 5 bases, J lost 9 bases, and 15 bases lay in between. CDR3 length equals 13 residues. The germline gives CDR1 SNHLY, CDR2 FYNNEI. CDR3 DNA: TGTGCCAGCAGTTCGGACTGGTCTAGGACGCAGTATTTT. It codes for CASSSDWSRTQYF.

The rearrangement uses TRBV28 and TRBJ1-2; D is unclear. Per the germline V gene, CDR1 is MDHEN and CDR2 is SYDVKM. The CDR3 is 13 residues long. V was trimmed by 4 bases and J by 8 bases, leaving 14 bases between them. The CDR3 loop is CASSYRAVVGYTF. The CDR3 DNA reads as TGTGCCAGCAGTTACCGGGCCGTCGTCGGCTACACCTTC.

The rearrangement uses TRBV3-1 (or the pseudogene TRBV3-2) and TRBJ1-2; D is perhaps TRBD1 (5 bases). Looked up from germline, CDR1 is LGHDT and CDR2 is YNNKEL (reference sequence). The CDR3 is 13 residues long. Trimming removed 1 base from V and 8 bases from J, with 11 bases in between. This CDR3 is CASSQVEGLGYTF. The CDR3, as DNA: TGTGCCAGCAGCCAAGTAGAGGGGCTAGGCTACACCTTC.

The CDR3 DNA sequence: TGTGCCAGCAGTCTGACAGGGTTGACTGAAGCTTTCTTT. This translates into CASSLTGLTEAFF. This sequence joins TRBV27 and TRBJ1-1, with 7 positions matching TRBD1. Losses at the gene ends were 5 bases for V and 5 bases for J; bases not matched to a gene: 5. The CDR3 consists of 13 residues. The germline V gene encodes CDR1 MNHEY and CDR2 SMNVEV (reference sequence).

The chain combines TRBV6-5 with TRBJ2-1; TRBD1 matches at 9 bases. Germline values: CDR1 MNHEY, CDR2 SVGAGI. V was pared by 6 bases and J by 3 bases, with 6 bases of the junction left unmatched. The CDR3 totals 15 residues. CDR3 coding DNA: TGTGCCAGCAGAGCCGGGACAGGGTACTACAATGAGCAGTTCTTC. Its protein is CASRAGTGYYNEQFF.

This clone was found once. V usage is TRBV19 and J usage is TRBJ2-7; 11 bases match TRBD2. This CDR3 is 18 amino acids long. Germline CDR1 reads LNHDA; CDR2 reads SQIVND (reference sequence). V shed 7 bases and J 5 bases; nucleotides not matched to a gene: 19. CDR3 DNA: TGTGCCAGTACCCTAACCGGGACTAGCGGCCATGTCCCCCACGAGCAGTACTTC. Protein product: CASTLTGTSGHVPHEQYF. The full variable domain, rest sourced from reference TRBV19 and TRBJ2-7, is DGGITQSPKYLFRKEGQNVTLSCEQNLNHDAMYWYRQDPGQGLRLIYYSQIVNDFQKGDIAEGYSVSREKKESFPLTVTSAQKNPTAFYLCASTLTGTSGHVPHEQYFGPGTRLTVT.

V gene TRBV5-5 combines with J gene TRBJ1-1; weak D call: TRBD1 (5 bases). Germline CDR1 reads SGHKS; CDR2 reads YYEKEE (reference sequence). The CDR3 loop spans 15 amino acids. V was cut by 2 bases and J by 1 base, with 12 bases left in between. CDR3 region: CASSFAGTGNTEAFF. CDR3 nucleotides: TGTGCCAGCAGCTTCGCCGGGACGGGGAACACTGAAGCTTTCTTT.

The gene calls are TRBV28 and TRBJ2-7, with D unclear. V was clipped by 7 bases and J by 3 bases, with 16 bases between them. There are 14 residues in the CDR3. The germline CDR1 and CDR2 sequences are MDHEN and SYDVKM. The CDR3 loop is CASTPRAIVYEQYF. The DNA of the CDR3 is TGTGCCAGCACCCCAAGGGCTATAGTCTACGAGCAGTACTTC.

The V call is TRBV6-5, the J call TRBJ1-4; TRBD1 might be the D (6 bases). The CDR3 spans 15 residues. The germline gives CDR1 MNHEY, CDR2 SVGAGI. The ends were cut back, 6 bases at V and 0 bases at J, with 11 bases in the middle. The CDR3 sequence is CASSSRTATNEKLFF. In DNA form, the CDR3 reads TGTGCCAGCAGCTCACGGACAGCAACTAATGAAAAACTGTTTTTT.

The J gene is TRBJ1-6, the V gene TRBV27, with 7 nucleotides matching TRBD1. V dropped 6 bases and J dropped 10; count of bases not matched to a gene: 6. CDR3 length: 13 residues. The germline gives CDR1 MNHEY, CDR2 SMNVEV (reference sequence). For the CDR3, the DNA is TGTGCCAGCAGCGAGAAGGGACAGTCACCCCTCCACTTT. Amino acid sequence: CASSEKGQSPLHF.

The CDR3 loop is CASRGHPNLPQHF. The CDR3 DNA follows: TGTGCCAGCAGGGGACACCCCAATTTGCCCCAGCATTTT. V is TRBV11-2 and J is TRBJ1-5, with a possible D match to TRBD1 (6 bases). Germline lookup yields CDR1 SGHAT and CDR2 FQNNGV. The CDR3 loop spans 13 amino acids. V gave up 6 bases and J gave up 9 bases, with 15 bases separating them.

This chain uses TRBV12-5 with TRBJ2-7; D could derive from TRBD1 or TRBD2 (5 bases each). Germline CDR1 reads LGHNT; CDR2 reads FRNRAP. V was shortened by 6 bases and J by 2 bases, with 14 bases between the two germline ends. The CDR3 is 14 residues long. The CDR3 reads CASGPGQPPYEQYF. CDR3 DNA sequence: TGTGCTAGTGGCCCGGGGCAGCCCCCCTACGAGCAGTACTTC.

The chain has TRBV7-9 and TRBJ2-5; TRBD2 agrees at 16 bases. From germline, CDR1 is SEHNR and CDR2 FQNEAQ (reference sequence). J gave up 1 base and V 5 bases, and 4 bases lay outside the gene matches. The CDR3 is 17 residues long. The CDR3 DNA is TGTGCCAGCAGCCTGGGACTAGCGGGGGGGTCCCAAGAGACCCAGTACTTC. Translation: CASSLGLAGGSQETQYF.

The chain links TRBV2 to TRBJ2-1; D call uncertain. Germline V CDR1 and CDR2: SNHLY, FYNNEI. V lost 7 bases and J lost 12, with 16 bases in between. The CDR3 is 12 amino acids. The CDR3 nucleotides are TGTGCCAGCATGGGGTTTAGGGCTTGGCAGTTCTTC. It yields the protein CASMGFRAWQFF.

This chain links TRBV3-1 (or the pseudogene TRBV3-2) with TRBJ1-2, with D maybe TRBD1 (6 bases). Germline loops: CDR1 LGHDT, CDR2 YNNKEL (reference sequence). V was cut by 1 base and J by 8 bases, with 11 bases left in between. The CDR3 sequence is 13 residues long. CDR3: CASSQAGGCGYTF. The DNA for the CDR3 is TGTGCCAGCAGCCAAGCCGGGGGCTGCGGCTACACCTTC.

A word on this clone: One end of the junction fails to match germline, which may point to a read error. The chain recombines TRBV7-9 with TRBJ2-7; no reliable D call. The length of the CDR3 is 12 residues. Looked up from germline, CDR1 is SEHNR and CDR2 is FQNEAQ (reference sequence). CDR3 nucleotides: TGTGCCAGCAGCTTCGAAGCCGGATGGGTGGACTTC. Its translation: CASSFEAGWVDF.

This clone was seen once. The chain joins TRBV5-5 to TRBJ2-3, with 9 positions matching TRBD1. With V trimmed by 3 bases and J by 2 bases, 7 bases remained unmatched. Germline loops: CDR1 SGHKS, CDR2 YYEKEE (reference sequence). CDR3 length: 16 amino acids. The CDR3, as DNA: TGTGCCAGCAGCTACCGGGACAGGGACCCCACAGATACGCAGTATTTT. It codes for CASSYRDRDPTDTQYF.

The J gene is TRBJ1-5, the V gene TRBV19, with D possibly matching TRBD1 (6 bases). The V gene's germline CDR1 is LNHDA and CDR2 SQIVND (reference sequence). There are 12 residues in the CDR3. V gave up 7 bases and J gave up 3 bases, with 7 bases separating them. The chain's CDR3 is CASTGANQPQHF. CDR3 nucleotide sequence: TGTGCCAGTACAGGGGCCAATCAGCCCCAGCATTTT.

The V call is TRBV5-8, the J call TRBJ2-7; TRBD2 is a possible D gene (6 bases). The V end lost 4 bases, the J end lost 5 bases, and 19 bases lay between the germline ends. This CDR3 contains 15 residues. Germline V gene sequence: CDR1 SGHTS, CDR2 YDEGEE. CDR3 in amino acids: CASSQGTDPTDEQYF. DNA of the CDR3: TGTGCCAGCAGCCAAGGGACTGACCCTACGGACGAGCAGTACTTC.

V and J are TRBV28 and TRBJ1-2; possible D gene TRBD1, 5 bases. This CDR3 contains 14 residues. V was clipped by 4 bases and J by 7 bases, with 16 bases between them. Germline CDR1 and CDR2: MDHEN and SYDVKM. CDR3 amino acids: CASSSPDRVGGYTF. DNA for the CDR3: TGTGCCAGCAGTTCGCCTGACAGAGTAGGTGGCTACACCTTC.